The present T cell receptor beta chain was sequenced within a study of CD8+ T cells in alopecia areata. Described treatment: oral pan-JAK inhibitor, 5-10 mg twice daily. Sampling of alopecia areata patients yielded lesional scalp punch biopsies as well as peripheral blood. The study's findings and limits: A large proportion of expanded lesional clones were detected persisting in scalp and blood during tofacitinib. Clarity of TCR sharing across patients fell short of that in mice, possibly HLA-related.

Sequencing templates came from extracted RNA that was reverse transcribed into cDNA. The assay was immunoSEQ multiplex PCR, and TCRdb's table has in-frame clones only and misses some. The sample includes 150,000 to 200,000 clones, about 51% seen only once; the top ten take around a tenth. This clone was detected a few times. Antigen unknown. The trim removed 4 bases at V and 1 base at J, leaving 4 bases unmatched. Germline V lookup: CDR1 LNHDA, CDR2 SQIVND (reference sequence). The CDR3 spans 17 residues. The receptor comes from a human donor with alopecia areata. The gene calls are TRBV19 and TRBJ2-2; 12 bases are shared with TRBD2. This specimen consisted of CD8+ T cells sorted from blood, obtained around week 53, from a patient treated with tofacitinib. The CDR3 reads CASSTLAGGRNTGELFF. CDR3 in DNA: TGTGCCAGTAGTACACTAGCGGGGGGAAGGAACACCGGGGAGCTGTTTTTT.